Reported below is one TCR beta chain. Its antigen is not known. PCR amplification relied on 60 Vbeta primers (plus 13 Jbeta primers). Repertoires were generated with immunoSEQ multiplex PCR, while TCRdb's copy carries only in-frame clones and drops some. The sample contains approximately 120,000 clones, approximately 70% of which appear only once. The data belong to a study of cytomegalovirus exposure and HLA in healthy donors. Study-wide context: Earlier results showed 90 million to 130 million unique TCR beta sequences derived from approximately 170 million T cells.

Germline values: CDR1 SGHRS, CDR2 YFSETQ. Trimming pared 4 bases from V and 4 bases from J, leaving 18 bases between. This CDR3 has 15 amino acids. General study findings and limits: Later work showed greater clonal expansion in HLA-associated TCR beta chains than in equally common others. Investigators reported 150 to 200 TCR beta chains as tied to cytomegalovirus.

The gene calls are TRBV5-1 and TRBJ2-7, with D perhaps TRBD2 (7 bases). The sequence was collected from a woman in her seventies in good health and CMV-seropositive. The sample comprised PBMCs. CDR3 in amino acids: CASSQGTARGYEQYF. The CDR3 coding sequence is TGCGCCAGCAGCCAGGGGACTGCGCGGGGGTACGAGCAGTACTTC.